Described below is a single T cell receptor beta chain sequence and its context. The junction had 12 bases not matched to a gene; V was cut back by 5 bases and J by 8 bases. Germline V gives CDR1 SGHDT, CDR2 YYEEEE. The CDR3 has 14 amino acids. This record comes from a study of T cells after somatic rescue of genetic block. The protocol was immunoSEQ multiplex PCR, while the TCRdb copy is restricted to in-frame clones and leaves out a portion. The sample has under 150,000 clones, around 90% seen once. This clonotype originated in a woman younger than 30. The chain carries TRBV5-6 and TRBJ1-2; TRBD1 agrees at 7 bases. Material for sequencing was peripheral blood mononuclear cells (PBMCs). The CDR3 DNA is TGTGCCAGCAGTCGGGACAGAAACACGAGGGGCTACACCTTC. Its protein is CASSRDRNTRGYTF.